These 7 T cell receptor beta chains originate from one sample sequenced in a study of CD8+ T cells in alopecia areata. Treatment specified: oral pan-JAK inhibitor, 5-10 mg twice daily. Once RNA had been extracted, it was reverse transcribed into cDNA to act as the sequencing template. The protocol was immunoSEQ multiplex PCR, while the TCRdb copy is restricted to in-frame clones and leaves out a portion. The table records 150,000 to 200,000 clones, roughly three fifths of them present only once. The specimen was CD4+ T cells sorted from blood, collected at week 4, from a patient treated with tofacitinib. Every receptor here comes from a human donor with alopecia areata.

The chain joins TRBV30 to TRBJ1-6; possible D gene TRBD1, 6 bases. This CDR3 comprises 12 residues. CDR1 is GTSNPN, CDR2 SVGIG, per germline (reference sequence). The CDR3 nucleotides read TGTGCTTTGCAGGGGTATAATTCACCCCTCCACTTT. Translating gives CALQGYNSPLHF.

This clone was observed a few times. The genes are TRBV29-1 and TRBJ1-1; TRBD1 might be the D (6 bases). Trimming left V 3 bases short and J 6 bases short, with 14 bases between. CDR1 is SQVTM and CDR2 is ANQGSEA in the germline V gene. This CDR3 spans 13 amino acids. CDR3 amino acids: CSVEGAKAPEAFF. CDR3 DNA: TGCAGCGTTGAGGGGGCTAAAGCCCCTGAAGCTTTCTTT.

The chain employs TRBV7-9 and TRBJ2-5; TRBD2 might be the D (5 bases). Between the trimmed V and J ends, which lost 1 base and 5 bases, there was a span of 20 bases. Germline CDR1 is SEHNR and CDR2 is FQNEAQ (reference sequence). This CDR3 has 17 residues. The CDR3, as DNA: TGTGCCAGCAGCTTAGTTTCCGGGAAGGCTGGTGCGGAGACCCAGTACTTC. Translating it yields CASSLVSGKAGAETQYF.

V usage is TRBV30 and J usage is TRBJ1-5; no clear D. The V end lost 1 base, the J end lost 7 bases, and 11 bases lay between the germline ends. CDR3 length: 13 residues. Germline V gives CDR1 GTSNPN, CDR2 SVGIG (reference sequence). CDR3 sequence (DNA): TGTGCCTGGAGTGCGGAGCGGTACCAGCCCCAGCATTTT. It translates to CAWSAERYQPQHF.

The V gene is TRBV29-1, the J gene TRBJ2-7; TRBD1 matches at 9 bases. The trim removed 4 bases at V and 2 bases at J, leaving 6 bases unmatched. The CDR3 has 14 residues. Per germline, CDR1 SQVTM and CDR2 ANQGSEA. CDR3 in DNA: TGCAGCGTTGCGACAGGGGGTATTCCCTACGAGCAGTACTTC. Its protein product is CSVATGGIPYEQYF.

This clone occurred a few times. The gene calls are TRBV5-4 and TRBJ2-5, with D hard to call. The CDR3 has 13 amino acids. Germline CDR1 and CDR2: SGHNT and YYREEE (reference sequence). V was cut by 2 bases and J by 3 bases, with 8 bases left in between. CDR3 coding DNA: TGTGCCAGCAGCTTTTTACAGAAAGAGACCCAGTACTTC. It encodes CASSFLQKETQYF.

The chain uses TRBV9 and TRBJ2-5; unclear D gene. Germline CDR1 and CDR2: SGDLS and YYNGEE. There are 13 residues in the CDR3. Trimming pared 4 bases from V and 9 bases from J, leaving 16 bases between. CDR3 sequence: CASSPPYHSAQYF. The CDR3 nucleotides are TGTGCCAGCAGCCCCCCCTACCACTCGGCCCAGTACTTC.